Below are 24 T cell receptor beta chains sequenced from a single sample in a study of T-cell memory formation after mild COVID-19. Via MiXCR, TCRdb re-called the 5' RACE reads, giving one row per CDR3 protein. The data hold 250,000 to 350,000 distinct CDR3 sequences, with around a sixth observed a single time. Sequencing was done on a sample of PBMCs or a T cell subset sorted from them (not recorded which). The receptors come from a man aged 18 to 30 who had mild COVID-19 (a few samples of this study predate the infection). Cell type and time point are not known.

This clonotype has a handful of counts. The chain joins TRBV3-1 to TRBJ1-2; 9 positions match TRBD1. This CDR3 contains 14 residues. The V gene end was trimmed by 4 bases and the J gene end by 3 bases; junction bases not matched to a gene: 3. Germline V CDR1 and CDR2: LGHDT, YNNKEL (reference sequence). This chain's CDR3 is CASSPRDRDYGYTF. DNA of the CDR3: TGTGCCAGCAGCCCCCGGGACAGGGACTATGGCTACACCTTC.

The chain recombines TRBV27 with TRBJ2-1; a weak D match, TRBD2 (6 bases). The CDR3 consists of 14 residues. The germline V and J ends were trimmed by 6 bases and 2 bases, with 11 bases remaining between them. The germline CDR1 and CDR2 sequences are MNHEY and SMNVEV (reference sequence). CDR3 protein: CASSPGLPYNEQFF. In DNA form, the CDR3 reads TGTGCCAGCAGCCCGGGACTCCCCTACAATGAGCAGTTCTTC.

This clonotype was detected a few times. The V and J genes are TRBV7-9 and TRBJ2-6, with unresolved D. CDR3 length: 16 amino acids. Germline loops: CDR1 SEHNR, CDR2 FQNEAQ (reference sequence). Trimming took off 1 base at V and 0 bases at J, with 7 bases between the two ends. CDR3 protein: CASSLVGVSGANVLTF. The CDR3 nucleotides read TGTGCCAGCAGCTTAGTTGGAGTCTCTGGGGCCAACGTCCTGACTTTC.

There are a few counts of this clonotype. J is TRBJ2-2 and V is TRBV3-1, with 7 nucleotides matching TRBD1. This CDR3 spans 17 amino acids. From germline, CDR1 is LGHDT and CDR2 YNNKEL (reference sequence). Trimming removed 4 bases from V and 6 bases from J; junction bases left unmatched: 14. CDR3 protein: CASSPLDRELFAGELFF. The DNA for the CDR3 is TGTGCCAGCAGCCCCCTCGACAGGGAGCTCTTTGCCGGGGAGCTGTTTTTT.

The chain joins TRBV20-1 to TRBJ2-1, with TRBD2 matching over 13 bases. Germline lookup yields CDR1 DFQATT and CDR2 SNEGSKA (reference sequence). Losses at the gene ends were 1 base for V and 2 bases for J; bases not matched to a gene: 5. The CDR3 has 17 amino acids. CDR3 nucleotides: TGCAGTGCTAGAGGGACTAGCGGGGGCTGGACCTACAATGAGCAGTTCTTC. Translation: CSARGTSGGWTYNEQFF.

The chain is built from TRBV7-2 and TRBJ1-2, with D hard to call. The CDR3 extends over 15 amino acids. Germline lookup yields CDR1 SGHTA and CDR2 FQGNSA. V was shortened by 7 bases and J by 8 bases, with 23 bases between the two germline ends. The CDR3 coding sequence is TGTGCCAGCACCTCGAGTCGCGGCTCCCCTTGGGGCTACACCTTC. As protein: CASTSSRGSPWGYTF.

J is TRBJ2-2 and V is TRBV6-5; D unresolved. The CDR3 runs to 13 residues. The V gene's germline CDR1 is MNHEY and CDR2 SVGAGI. The ends were cut back, 2 bases at V and 5 bases at J, with 6 bases in the middle. The CDR3 region is CASSYKETGELFF. For the CDR3, the DNA is TGTGCCAGCAGTTACAAGGAGACCGGGGAGCTGTTTTTT.

In this sample, this clonotype turned up a few times. This chain links TRBV20-1 with TRBJ2-3; D perhaps matches TRBD1 (5 bases). Trimming shortened V by 2 bases and J by 1 base, and 19 bases separated the two germline ends. Per the germline V gene, CDR1 is DFQATT and CDR2 is SNEGSKA (reference sequence). The CDR3 runs to 17 residues. The CDR3 loop is CSARSWALTVGTDTQYF. As DNA, the CDR3 is TGCAGTGCTAGATCCTGGGCATTGACAGTAGGCACAGATACGCAGTATTTT.

This chain connects TRBV7-2 to TRBJ1-6, with 7 bases aligning to TRBD1. V lost 4 bases, J lost 3 bases, and 9 bases stayed unmatched. This CDR3 is built from 17 residues. Germline assignment: CDR1 SGHTA and CDR2 FQGNSA. CDR3 DNA: TGTGCCAGCAGCTCTAACGCCGGGACAGTCTATAATTCACCCCTCCACTTT. Translation: CASSSNAGTVYNSPLHF.

This clonotype was detected ten times or more. The chain couples TRBV20-1 to TRBJ2-3; D may be TRBD2 (6 bases). This CDR3 contains 11 residues. The V end lost 3 bases, the J end lost 8 bases, and 9 bases lay between the germline ends. Germline CDR1 is DFQATT and CDR2 is SNEGSKA (reference sequence). The chain's CDR3 is CSASRGFTQYF. For the CDR3, the DNA is TGCAGTGCTAGTCGGGGGTTTACGCAGTATTTT.

The V and J genes are TRBV28 and TRBJ1-2; 7 nucleotides agree with TRBD1. The CDR3 has 14 residues. V shed 1 base, J shed 3 bases, and the junction held 2 bases outside the gene matches. CDR1 MDHEN and CDR2 SYDVKM come from the germline V gene. The CDR3 spells CASSLSGQHYGYTF. The CDR3 region has the DNA TGTGCCAGCAGTTTATCGGGACAGCACTATGGCTACACCTTC.

The chain employs TRBV29-1 and TRBJ2-1; D is undetermined. The germline V gene has CDR1 SQVTM and CDR2 ANQGSEA. Trimming left V 3 bases short and J 1 base short, with 10 bases between. This CDR3 contains 14 residues. The CDR3 DNA reads as TGCAGCGTTGACGGTGGGGTTTCCTACAATGAGCAGTTCTTC. Its translation is CSVDGGVSYNEQFF.

This clonotype was seen only a few times. This chain joins TRBV20-1 and TRBJ1-5; possibly TRBD1 for D (5 bases). The CDR3 runs 14 residues. Germline V gene data show CDR1 as DFQATT and CDR2 as SNEGSKA (reference sequence). Trimming took 5 bases from V and 3 from J, leaving 14 bases between them. The CDR3 coding sequence is TGCAGTGCTGGGGGAACAGGATTCAATCAGCCCCAGCATTTT. Amino acid sequence: CSAGGTGFNQPQHF.

V usage is TRBV7-2 and J usage is TRBJ1-5, with a weak D call TRBD1 (5 bases). The CDR3 covers 13 residues. Trimming cost V 5 bases and J 9 bases, with 14 bases left between them. The germline CDR1 and CDR2 sequences are SGHTA and FQGNSA. The CDR3 DNA sequence: TGTGCCAGCAGCATAGGAGGGGTGAGGCCCCAGCATTTT. Encoded protein: CASSIGGVRPQHF.

The table lists this clonotype with many counts. This sequence joins TRBV15 and TRBJ2-1; 11 bases are a match to TRBD2. The CDR3 sequence is 15 residues long. The V and J ends lost 0 bases and 8 bases, in that order; junction bases with no gene match: 3. In germline, CDR1 is LNHNV, CDR2 YYDKDF (reference sequence). The CDR3 spells CATSREVAGGHEQFF. In DNA, the CDR3 is TGTGCCACCAGCAGAGAAGTAGCGGGGGGGCATGAGCAGTTCTTC.

This clonotype appeared a few times. This chain links TRBV12-3 or TRBV12-4 with TRBJ1-4; D is ambiguous. The V and J ends lost 6 bases and 6 bases respectively, with 8 bases between them. The CDR3 loop spans 12 amino acids. The CDR3 region is CASSEYYEKLFF. CDR3 in DNA: TGTGCCAGCAGCGAATATTATGAAAAACTGTTTTTT.

This chain connects TRBV20-1 to TRBJ2-1; no reliable D call. This CDR3 is 12 amino acids long. Germline V gene lookup returns CDR1 DFQATT and CDR2 SNEGSKA (reference sequence). Trimming stripped 6 bases from V and 0 bases from J, with 6 bases between. The CDR3 DNA is TGCAGTGCGACACACTCCTACAATGAGCAGTTCTTC. Translation gives CSATHSYNEQFF.

The CDR3 DNA reads TGTGCCAGCAGTTTATCGATACGACTAGCGGGGGACGGGGAGCTGTTTTTT. Amino acid sequence: CASSLSIRLAGDGELFF. The genes are TRBV27 and TRBJ2-2; 12 nucleotides match TRBD2. V shed 0 bases and J 7 bases; nucleotides not matched to a gene: 6. This CDR3 spans 17 amino acids. Per the germline V gene, CDR1 is MNHEY and CDR2 is SMNVEV (reference sequence).

V gene TRBV2 combines with J gene TRBJ2-7, with D possibly called TRBD1 or TRBD2 (5 bases each). This CDR3 is built from 15 residues. CDR1 and CDR2 (germline): SNHLY, FYNNEI. The V and J ends lost 6 bases and 2 bases respectively, with 17 bases between them. This CDR3 is CASSPVRGATYEQYV. CDR3 sequence (DNA): TGTGCCAGCAGCCCGGTGAGGGGAGCAACCTACGAGCAGTACGTC.

The chain has TRBV7-2 and TRBJ2-3, with D perhaps given as TRBD1 or TRBD2 (5 bases each). V shed 1 base and J shed 2 bases, with 10 bases lying between them. The CDR3 loop spans 15 amino acids. Germline CDR1 is SGHTA and CDR2 is FQGNSA. Here the CDR3 reads CASSLGGPITDTQYF. CDR3 in DNA: TGTGCCAGCAGCTTAGGGGGACCCATCACAGATACGCAGTATTTT.

In this sample, this clonotype is medium-sized (0.01 to 0.1%). This chain joins TRBV13 and TRBJ2-1; D is undetermined. Trimming left V 5 bases short and J 7 bases short, with 9 bases between. This CDR3 spans 12 amino acids. Germline V gene lookup returns CDR1 PRHDT and CDR2 FYEKMQ (reference sequence). CDR3 in DNA: TGTGCCAGCAGCGCATTGGGAAATGAGCAGTTCTTC. This translates into CASSALGNEQFF.

V gene TRBV7-2 combines with J gene TRBJ1-2, with D unclear. This CDR3 region has 12 residues. V dropped 3 bases and J dropped 8 bases, with 10 bases sitting between them. Germline values: CDR1 SGHTA, CDR2 FQGNSA. The CDR3 DNA follows: TGTGCCAGCAGCTTTTATAATGGCGGCTACACCTTC. Translation gives CASSFYNGGYTF. Full variable domain (rest looked up from reference TRBV7-2 and TRBJ1-2): GAGVSQSPSNKVTEKGKDVELRCDPISGHTALYWYRQSLGQGLEFLIYFQGNSAPDKSGLPSDRFSAERTGGSVSTLTIQRTQQEDSAVYLCASSFYNGGYTFGSGTRLTVV.

The CDR3 DNA reads TGTGCCAGCAGCTTGTGGAGCGGAGCGGCGACAGATACGCAGTATTTT. It codes for CASSLWSGAATDTQYF. This chain uses TRBV7-2 with TRBJ2-3; possibly TRBD2 for D (5 bases). CDR3 length: 16 amino acids. CDR1 is SGHTA and CDR2 is FQGNSA in the germline V gene. Trimming removed 3 bases at V and 3 bases at J, with 16 bases between. Full variable domain (missing parts from reference TRBV7-2 and TRBJ2-3): GAGVSQSPSNKVTEKGKDVELRCDPISGHTALYWYRQSLGQGLEFLIYFQGNSAPDKSGLPSDRFSAERTGGSVSTLTIQRTQQEDSAVYLCASSLWSGAATDTQYFGPGTRLTVL.

The chain employs TRBV11-2 and TRBJ2-4, with TRBD1 as a possible D gene (6 bases). This CDR3 is 14 amino acids long. With 10 bases removed from V and 0 bases from J, the gap between germline ends came to 13 bases. The germline CDR1 and CDR2 sequences are SGHAT and FQNNGV. This chain's CDR3 is CATQGALAKNIQYF. CDR3 nucleotides: TGTGCCACACAGGGTGCTCTAGCCAAAAACATTCAGTACTTC.